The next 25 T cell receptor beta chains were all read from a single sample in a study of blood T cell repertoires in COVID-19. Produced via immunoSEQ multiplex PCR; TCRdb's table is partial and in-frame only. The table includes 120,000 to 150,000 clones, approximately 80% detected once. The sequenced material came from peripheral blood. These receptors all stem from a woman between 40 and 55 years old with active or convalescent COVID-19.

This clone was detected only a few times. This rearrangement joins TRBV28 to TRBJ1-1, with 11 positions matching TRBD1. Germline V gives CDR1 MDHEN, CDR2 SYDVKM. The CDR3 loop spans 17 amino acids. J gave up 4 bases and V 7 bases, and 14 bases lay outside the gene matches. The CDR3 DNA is TGTGCCAGCACCAGAATCCGGGACAGGGGGTCTGGCACTGAAGCTTTCTTT. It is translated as CASTRIRDRGSGTEAFF. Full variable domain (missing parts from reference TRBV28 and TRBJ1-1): DVKVTQSSRYLVKRTGEKVFLECVQDMDHENMFWYRQDPGLGLRLIYFSYDVKMKEKGDIPEGYSVSREKKERFSLILESASTNQTSMYLCASTRIRDRGSGTEAFFGQGTRLTVV.

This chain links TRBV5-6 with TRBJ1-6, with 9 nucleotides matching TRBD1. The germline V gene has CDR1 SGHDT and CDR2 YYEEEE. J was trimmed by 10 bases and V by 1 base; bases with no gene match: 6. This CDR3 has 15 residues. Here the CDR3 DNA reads TGTGCCAGCAGCTTGACCGGGACAGGGACCTCACCCCTCCACTTT. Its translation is CASSLTGTGTSPLHF.

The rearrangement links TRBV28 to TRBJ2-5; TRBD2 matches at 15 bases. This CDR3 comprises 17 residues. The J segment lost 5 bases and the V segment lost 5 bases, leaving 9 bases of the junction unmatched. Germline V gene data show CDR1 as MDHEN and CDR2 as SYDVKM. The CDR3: CASSIRTSGGARETQYF. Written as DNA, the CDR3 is TGTGCCAGCAGTATAAGGACTAGCGGGGGGGCCCGGGAGACCCAGTACTTC.

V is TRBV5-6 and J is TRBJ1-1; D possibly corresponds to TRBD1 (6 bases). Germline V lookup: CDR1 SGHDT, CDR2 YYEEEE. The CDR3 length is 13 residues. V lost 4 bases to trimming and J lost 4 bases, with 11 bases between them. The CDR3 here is CASSHRESTEAFF. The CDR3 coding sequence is TGTGCCAGCAGCCACAGGGAGTCCACTGAAGCTTTCTTT.

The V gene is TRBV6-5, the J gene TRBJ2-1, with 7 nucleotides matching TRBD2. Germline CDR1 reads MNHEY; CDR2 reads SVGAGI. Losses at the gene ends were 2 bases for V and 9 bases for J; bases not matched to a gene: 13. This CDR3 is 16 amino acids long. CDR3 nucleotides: TGTGCCAGCAGTTACGCAAGACTAGCAGCCCTGGGTGAGCAGTTCTTC. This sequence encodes CASSYARLAALGEQFF.

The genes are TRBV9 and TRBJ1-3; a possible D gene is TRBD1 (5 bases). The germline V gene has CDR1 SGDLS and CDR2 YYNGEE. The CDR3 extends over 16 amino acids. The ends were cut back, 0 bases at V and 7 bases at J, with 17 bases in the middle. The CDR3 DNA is TGTGCCAGCAGCGTAGAAGGGCAGGGTGGTGCGAACACCATATATTTT. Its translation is CASSVEGQGGANTIYF.

DNA for the CDR3: TGTGCCAGCACTAGGGGAGGGGTAGGTGAAAAACTGTTTTTT. It is translated as CASTRGGVGEKLFF. This chain joins TRBV6-6 and TRBJ1-4; perhaps TRBD1 as D (5 bases). V lost 7 bases, J lost 7 bases, and 16 bases lay in between. CDR3 length equals 14 residues. Germline-derived CDR1 and CDR2 are MNHNY and SVGAGI (reference sequence).

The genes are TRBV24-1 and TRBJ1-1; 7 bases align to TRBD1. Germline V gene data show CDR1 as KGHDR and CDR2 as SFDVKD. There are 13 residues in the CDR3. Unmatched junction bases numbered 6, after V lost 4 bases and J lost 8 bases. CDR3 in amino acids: CATSDSGQDEAFF. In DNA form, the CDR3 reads TGTGCCACCAGTGACTCTGGACAGGACGAAGCTTTCTTT.

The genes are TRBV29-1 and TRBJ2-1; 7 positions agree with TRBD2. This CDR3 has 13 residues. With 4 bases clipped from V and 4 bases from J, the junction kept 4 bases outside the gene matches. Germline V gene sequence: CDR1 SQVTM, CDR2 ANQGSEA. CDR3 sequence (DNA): TGCAGCGTTGGACCTAGCGGTTACAATGAGCAGTTCTTC. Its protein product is CSVGPSGYNEQFF.

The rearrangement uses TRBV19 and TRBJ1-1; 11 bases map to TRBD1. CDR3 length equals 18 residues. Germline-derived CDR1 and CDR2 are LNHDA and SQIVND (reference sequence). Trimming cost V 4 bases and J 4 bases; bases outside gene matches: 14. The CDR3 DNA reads TGTGCCAGTAGTAGCCTCCGGACAGGGGGCGCAGAAGGCACTGAAGCTTTCTTT. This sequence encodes CASSSLRTGGAEGTEAFF.

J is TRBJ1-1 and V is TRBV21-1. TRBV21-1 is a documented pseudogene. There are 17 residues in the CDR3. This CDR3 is CASSKLEASDKNPEAFF. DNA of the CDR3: TGTGCCAGCAGCAAATTGGAGGCTTCTGACAAGAATCCTGAAGCTTTCTTT.

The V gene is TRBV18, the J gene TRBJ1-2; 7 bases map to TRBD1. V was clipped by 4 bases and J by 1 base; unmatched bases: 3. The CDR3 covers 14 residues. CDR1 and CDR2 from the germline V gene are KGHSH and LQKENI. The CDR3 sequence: CASSLQGGNYGYTF. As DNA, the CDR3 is TGTGCCAGCTCACTCCAGGGGGGTAACTATGGCTACACCTTC. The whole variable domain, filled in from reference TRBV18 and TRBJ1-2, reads NAGVMQNPRHLVRRRGQEARLRCSPMKGHSHVYWYRQLPEEGLKFMVYLQKENIIDESGMPKERFSAEFPKEGPSILRIQQVVRGDSAAYFCASSLQGGNYGYTFGSGTRLTVV.

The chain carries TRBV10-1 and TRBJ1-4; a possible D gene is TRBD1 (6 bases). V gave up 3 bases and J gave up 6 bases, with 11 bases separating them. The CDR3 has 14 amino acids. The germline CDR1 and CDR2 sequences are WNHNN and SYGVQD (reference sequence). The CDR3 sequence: CASSDGRGDEKLFF. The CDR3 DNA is TGCGCCAGCAGTGATGGCAGGGGAGATGAAAAACTGTTTTTT.

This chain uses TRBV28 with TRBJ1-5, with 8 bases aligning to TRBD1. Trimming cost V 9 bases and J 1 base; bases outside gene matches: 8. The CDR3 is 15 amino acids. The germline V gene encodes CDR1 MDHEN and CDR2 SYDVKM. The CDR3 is CASLTGTGSNQPQHF. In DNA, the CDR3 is TGTGCCAGTCTGACCGGGACAGGCAGCAATCAGCCCCAGCATTTT.

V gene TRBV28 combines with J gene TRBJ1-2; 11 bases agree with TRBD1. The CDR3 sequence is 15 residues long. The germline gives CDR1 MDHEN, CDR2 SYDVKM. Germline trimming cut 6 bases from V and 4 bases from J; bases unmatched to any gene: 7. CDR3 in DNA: TGTGCCAGCAGCTTGGACAGGGGGCTCCTCTATGGCTACACCTTC. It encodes CASSLDRGLLYGYTF.

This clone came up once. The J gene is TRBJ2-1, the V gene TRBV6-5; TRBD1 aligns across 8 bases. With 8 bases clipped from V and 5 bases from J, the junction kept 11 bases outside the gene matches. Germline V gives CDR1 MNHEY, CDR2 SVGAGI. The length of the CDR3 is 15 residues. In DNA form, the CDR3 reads TGTGCCAGCTCCCAGGACAGGGCAAGGAACAATGAGCAGTTCTTC. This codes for CASSQDRARNNEQFF.

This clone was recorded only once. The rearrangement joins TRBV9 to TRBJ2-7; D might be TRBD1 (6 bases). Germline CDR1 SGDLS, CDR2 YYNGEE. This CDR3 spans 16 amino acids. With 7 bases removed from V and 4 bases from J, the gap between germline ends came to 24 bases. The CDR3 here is CASADRRLNKFYEQYF. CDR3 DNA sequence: TGTGCCAGCGCTGACAGGCGATTGAACAAATTTTACGAGCAGTACTTC.

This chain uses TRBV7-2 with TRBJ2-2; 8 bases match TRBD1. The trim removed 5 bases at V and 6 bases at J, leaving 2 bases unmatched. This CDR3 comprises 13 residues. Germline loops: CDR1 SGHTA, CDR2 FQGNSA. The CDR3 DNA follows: TGTGCCAGCAGCAGCAGGGGGCCCGGGGAGCTGTTTTTT. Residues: CASSSRGPGELFF.

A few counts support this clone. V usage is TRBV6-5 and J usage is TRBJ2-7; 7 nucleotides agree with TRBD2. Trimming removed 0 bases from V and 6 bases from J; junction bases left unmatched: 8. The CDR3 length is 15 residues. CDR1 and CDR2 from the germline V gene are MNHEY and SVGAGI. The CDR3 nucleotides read TGTGCCAGCAGTTACTCGGTTAGCGGGTGGGGCGAGCAGTACTTC. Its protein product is CASSYSVSGWGEQYF.

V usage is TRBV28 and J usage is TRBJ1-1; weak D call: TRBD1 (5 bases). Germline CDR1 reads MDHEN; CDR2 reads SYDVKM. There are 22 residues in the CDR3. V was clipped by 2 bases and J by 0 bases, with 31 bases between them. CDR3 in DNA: TGTGCCAGCAGTTTAATTAGACGAGTCTACAGGTCCGAACGAATGATGAACACTGAAGCTTTCTTT. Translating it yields CASSLIRRVYRSERMMNTEAFF. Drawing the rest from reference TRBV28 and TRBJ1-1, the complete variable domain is DVKVTQSSRYLVKRTGEKVFLECVQDMDHENMFWYRQDPGLGLRLIYFSYDVKMKEKGDIPEGYSVSREKKERFSLILESASTNQTSMYLCASSLIRRVYRSERMMNTEAFFGQGTRLTVV.

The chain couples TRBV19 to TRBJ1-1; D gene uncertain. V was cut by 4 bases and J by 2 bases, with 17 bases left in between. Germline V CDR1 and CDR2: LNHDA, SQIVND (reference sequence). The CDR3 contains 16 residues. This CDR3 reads CASSNGEVRTNTEAFF. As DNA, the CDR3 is TGTGCCAGTAGTAATGGCGAGGTGAGAACAAACACTGAAGCTTTCTTT.

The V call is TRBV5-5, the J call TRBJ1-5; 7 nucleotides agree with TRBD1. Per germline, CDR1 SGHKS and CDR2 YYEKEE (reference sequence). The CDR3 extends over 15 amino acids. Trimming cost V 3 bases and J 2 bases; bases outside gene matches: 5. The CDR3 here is CASSWGQSGNQPQHF. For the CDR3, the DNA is TGTGCCAGCAGCTGGGGACAGTCGGGCAATCAGCCCCAGCATTTT.

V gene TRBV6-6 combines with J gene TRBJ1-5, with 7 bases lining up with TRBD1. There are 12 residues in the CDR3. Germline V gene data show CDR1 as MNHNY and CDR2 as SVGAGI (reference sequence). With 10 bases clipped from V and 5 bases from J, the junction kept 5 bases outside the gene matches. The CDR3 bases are TGTGCCACACAGGGGTGGGATCAGCCCCAGCATTTT. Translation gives CATQGWDQPQHF.

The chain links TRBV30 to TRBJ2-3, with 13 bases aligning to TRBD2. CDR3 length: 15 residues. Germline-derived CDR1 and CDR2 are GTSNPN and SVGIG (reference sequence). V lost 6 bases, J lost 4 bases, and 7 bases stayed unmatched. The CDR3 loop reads CACGLAGVRADTQYF. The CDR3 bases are TGTGCCTGTGGACTAGCGGGAGTTCGCGCAGATACGCAGTATTTT. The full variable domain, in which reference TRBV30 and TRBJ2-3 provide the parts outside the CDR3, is SQTIHQWPATLVQPVGSPLSLECTVEGTSNPNLYWYRQAAGRGLQLLFYSVGIGQISSEVPQNLSASRPQDRQFILSSKKLLLSDSGFYLCACGLAGVRADTQYFGPGTRLTVL.

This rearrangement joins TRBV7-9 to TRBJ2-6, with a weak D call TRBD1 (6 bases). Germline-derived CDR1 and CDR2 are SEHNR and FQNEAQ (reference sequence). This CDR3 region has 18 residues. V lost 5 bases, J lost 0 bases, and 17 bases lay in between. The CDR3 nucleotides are TGTGCCAGCAGCCAACTAGGTCGACAGGCCTCTGGGGCCAACGTCCTGACTTTC. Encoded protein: CASSQLGRQASGANVLTF.